What follows is one T cell receptor (beta chain) and its context. The antigen is unknown. The junction had 12 bases not matched to a gene; V was cut back by 2 bases and J by 5 bases. This CDR3 region has 17 residues. Looked up from germline, CDR1 is SGHDT and CDR2 is YYEEEE. The entry originates in a study of T cell responses to AZD1222 COVID-19 vaccine. As for the study in general: Second doses at about 4 or about 12 weeks were pooled. Study-wide results and caveats: Distributed over spike, vaccine-associated CD4 TCRs predominated at 160-218 and 743-854. Among the donors, most were white British and more were female, and clonal diversity was possibly underestimated.

Sequenced by immunoSEQ multiplex PCR; TCRdb stores in-frame clones only, minus some. The sample has 95,000 to 110,000 clones; approximately 88% are singletons. This sequence joins TRBV5-6 and TRBJ2-3, with 9 bases matching TRBD2. Source: peripheral blood, taken on day 0 of AZD1222 vaccination. The receptor's source is an adult in good health. The CDR3 region has the DNA TGTGCCAGCAGCTTCGGTAGCGGGAGATTGGGGTTAGATACGCAGTATTTT. It encodes CASSFGSGRLGLDTQYF.